The 31 T cell receptor beta chains in this list originate from one sample, sequenced in a study of blood T cell repertoires in COVID-19. The table came from immunoSEQ multiplex PCR; TCRdb's copy has only in-frame clones and leaves some out. The sample has about 140,000 clones, about 80% seen once; the top ten hold over 5%. Specimen: peripheral blood. These receptors originate from a human donor in a cohort sampled during active COVID-19.

The V gene is TRBV7-2, the J gene TRBJ2-7, with TRBD2 identical over 13 bases. Trimming cost V 4 bases and J 0 bases; bases outside gene matches: 6. Germline V gene lookup returns CDR1 SGHTA and CDR2 FQGNSA. CDR3 length: 17 residues. CDR3 coding DNA: TGTGCCAGCAGCTACACTAGCGGGGGGGCCGACTCCTACGAGCAGTACTTC. It translates to CASSYTSGGADSYEQYF.

The rearrangement uses TRBV5-4 and TRBJ1-2, with 9 bases fitting TRBD1. Germline V gene sequence: CDR1 SGHNT, CDR2 YYREEE (reference sequence). The J segment lost 5 bases and the V segment lost 6 bases, leaving 5 bases of the junction unmatched. This CDR3 is 13 amino acids long. CDR3 sequence reads: CASNLQGAYGYTF. The CDR3, as DNA: TGTGCCAGCAATTTACAGGGGGCGTATGGCTACACCTTC. The entire variable domain, with the rest obtained from reference TRBV5-4 and TRBJ1-2, is as follows: ETGVTQSPTHLIKTRGQQVTLRCSSQSGHNTVSWYQQALGQGPQFIFQYYREEENGRGNFPPRFSGLQFPNYSSELNVNALELDDSALYLCASNLQGAYGYTFGSGTRLTVV.

This clone was seen a single time. The chain is built from TRBV2 and TRBJ2-3; 8 bases are shared with TRBD2. CDR1 and CDR2 from the germline V gene are SNHLY and FYNNEI. This CDR3 region has 15 residues. V dropped 6 bases and J dropped 4; count of bases not matched to a gene: 9. CDR3 DNA: TGTGCCAGCAGCGGCGGGGGGTCTCTCGCAGATACGCAGTATTTT. Translation: CASSGGGSLADTQYF.

The sample holds a few counts of this clone. The genes are TRBV7-6 and TRBJ1-1; weak D call: TRBD1 (6 bases). Between the trimmed V and J ends, which lost 5 bases and 0 bases, there was a span of 25 bases. Per germline, CDR1 SGHVS and CDR2 FNYEAQ. The CDR3 is 19 amino acids. CDR3 nucleotides: TGTGCCAGCAGCCAACAGGGAGGGATATTAGGGGCTATGAACACTGAAGCTTTCTTT. This translates into CASSQQGGILGAMNTEAFF.

This clone has a handful of counts. V gene TRBV7-3 combines with J gene TRBJ2-1; TRBD2 agrees at 9 bases. V was pared by 4 bases and J by 5 bases, with 6 bases of the junction left unmatched. Germline V lookup: CDR1 SGHTA, CDR2 FQGTGA. CDR3 length equals 15 residues. CDR3 region: CASSSGLAGNNEQFF. The CDR3 DNA sequence: TGTGCCAGCAGCTCGGGACTAGCCGGAAACAATGAGCAGTTCTTC.

The sample holds a few counts of this clone. The V and J genes are TRBV30 and TRBJ2-5; the D gene is possibly TRBD1 (5 bases). V was cut by 5 bases and J by 4 bases, with 14 bases left in between. The V gene's germline CDR1 is GTSNPN and CDR2 SVGIG (reference sequence). CDR3 length: 13 amino acids. CDR3 DNA sequence: TGTGCCTGGCGGTCGGCAGGGATAGAGACCCAGTACTTC. It translates to CAWRSAGIETQYF.

The rearrangement uses TRBV4-3 and TRBJ2-3, with 7 bases matching TRBD2. V shed 1 base and J 1 base; nucleotides not matched to a gene: 11. This CDR3 has 18 residues. The V gene's germline CDR1 is LGHNA and CDR2 YSLEER. In DNA, the CDR3 is TGCGCCAGCAGCCAAGTAGCCGCTGTTGCGGGGGGCACAGATACGCAGTATTTT. This sequence encodes CASSQVAAVAGGTDTQYF.

The V gene is TRBV7-9, the J gene TRBJ1-3, with D perhaps TRBD1 (5 bases). Germline V gene data show CDR1 as SEHNR and CDR2 as FQNEAQ (reference sequence). The ends were cut back, 5 bases at V and 0 bases at J, with 14 bases in the middle. This CDR3 has 16 amino acids. The CDR3 is CASSLPGGSSGNTIYF. The CDR3 coding sequence is TGTGCCAGCAGCCTACCGGGGGGGAGCTCTGGAAACACCATATATTTT. The full variable domain, in which reference TRBV7-9 and TRBJ1-3 provide the parts outside the CDR3, is DTGVSQNPRHKITKRGQNVTFRCDPISEHNRLYWYRQTLGQGPEFLTYFQNEAQLEKSRLLSDRFSAERPKGSFSTLEIQRTEQGDSAMYLCASSLPGGSSGNTIYFGEGSWLTVV.

The genes are TRBV3-1 (or the pseudogene TRBV3-2) and TRBJ2-5, with D maybe TRBD2 (5 bases). This CDR3 spans 16 amino acids. Deletions cut 0 bases from V and 5 bases from J, with 16 bases between. Germline V gives CDR1 LGHDT, CDR2 YNNKEL (reference sequence). CDR3 bases: TGTGCCAGCAGCCAAGAAACCGATAGGACTGGGGAGACCCAGTACTTC. The encoded protein is CASSQETDRTGETQYF.

This clone was observed a single time. The V call is TRBV5-4, the J call TRBJ2-5; the D is unclear. The germline V and J ends were trimmed by 0 bases and 5 bases, with 8 bases remaining between them. Germline CDR1 SGHNT, CDR2 YYREEE (reference sequence). The CDR3 consists of 13 residues. The CDR3: CASSLAYLETQYF. In DNA, the CDR3 is TGTGCCAGCAGCTTGGCCTACTTGGAGACCCAGTACTTC.

The rearrangement links TRBV7-3 to TRBJ1-1, with D uncertain. CDR1 is SGHTA, CDR2 FQGTGA, per germline. Trimming pared 3 bases from V and 2 bases from J, leaving 7 bases between. There are 13 residues in the CDR3. This CDR3 is CASSFHSNTEAFF. As DNA, the CDR3 is TGTGCCAGCAGCTTCCATAGCAACACTGAAGCTTTCTTT.

The chain carries TRBV6-6 and TRBJ1-1; D unresolved. Per the germline V gene, CDR1 is MNHNY and CDR2 is SVGAGI (reference sequence). Deletions cut 10 bases from V and 0 bases from J, with 9 bases between. The length of the CDR3 is 12 residues. The CDR3 is CAIQPMNTEAFF. The CDR3 DNA reads TGTGCCATCCAACCTATGAACACTGAAGCTTTCTTT.

Of note for this clone: A much larger clone differs from this one at a single base, so this may be a read error. The same CDR3 is also encoded by other DNA sequences in this sample. This chain connects TRBV7-3 to TRBJ2-3; TRBD2 matches 11 bases. V shed 6 bases and J 0 bases; nucleotides not matched to a gene: 2. The CDR3 runs to 15 residues. Germline V gene data show CDR1 as SGHTA and CDR2 as FQGTGA. The CDR3 is CASSLAGGSTDTQYF. As DNA, the CDR3 is TGTGCCAGCAGTTTAGCGGGGGGGAGCACAGATACGCAGTATTTT.

V usage is TRBV7-2 and J usage is TRBJ2-3, with D perhaps TRBD1 (6 bases). The V end lost 1 base, the J end lost 4 bases, and 9 bases lay between the germline ends. This CDR3 is built from 14 residues. CDR1 and CDR2 from the germline V gene are SGHTA and FQGNSA. Here the CDR3 DNA reads TGTGCCAGCAGCTTAGATACAGGGTCAGATACGCAGTATTTT. Its protein product is CASSLDTGSDTQYF.

The chain employs TRBV9 and TRBJ1-1; D possibly corresponds to TRBD1 (5 bases). The CDR3 runs to 13 residues. Germline loops: CDR1 SGDLS, CDR2 YYNGEE. Trimming cost V 4 bases and J 5 bases, with 12 bases left between them. This CDR3 is CASSFKGATEAFF. As DNA, the CDR3 is TGTGCCAGCAGCTTTAAAGGGGCGACTGAAGCTTTCTTT.

This chain joins TRBV7-9 and TRBJ1-2; TRBD1 matches at 7 bases. The length of the CDR3 is 15 residues. Trimming cost V 5 bases and J 6 bases; bases outside gene matches: 12. From germline, CDR1 is SEHNR and CDR2 FQNEAQ (reference sequence). This CDR3 reads CASSELDRVADGYTF. CDR3 nucleotides: TGTGCCAGCAGCGAGCTTGACAGGGTGGCCGATGGCTACACCTTC.

The rearrangement links TRBV9 to TRBJ2-7; TRBD2 matches 8 bases. Germline assignment: CDR1 SGDLS and CDR2 YYNGEE. Trimming took 0 bases from V and 2 from J; bases not matched to a gene: 4. This CDR3 spans 15 amino acids. For the CDR3, the DNA is TGTGCCAGCAGCGTAGCCCCGGGGGGGACCTACGAGCAGTACTTC. It translates to CASSVAPGGTYEQYF.

The genes are TRBV27 and TRBJ1-2; weak D call: TRBD1 (5 bases). Deletions cut 6 bases from V and 8 bases from J, with 19 bases between. CDR1 is MNHEY and CDR2 is SMNVEV in the germline V gene (reference sequence). This CDR3 is 14 amino acids long. The DNA for the CDR3 is TGTGCCAGCAGGATGGGATCACAGGTCGGCGGCTACACCTTC. Translated, it gives CASRMGSQVGGYTF.

This clone was counted once. V is TRBV27 and J is TRBJ1-2; TRBD1 aligns across 7 bases. Germline CDR1 and CDR2: MNHEY and SMNVEV (reference sequence). Trimming took 6 bases from V and 7 from J; bases not matched to a gene: 11. The CDR3 length is 14 residues. The CDR3 nucleotides are TGTGCCAGCAGCCTCAAGGGGGCGTTGAGTGGCTACACCTTC. This codes for CASSLKGALSGYTF.

This clone was detected only once. The rearrangement links TRBV14 to TRBJ2-1; D is unresolved. The CDR3 length is 14 residues. V gave up 0 bases and J gave up 7 bases, with 10 bases separating them. Germline CDR1 reads SGHDN; CDR2 reads FVKESK. The CDR3 DNA sequence: TGTGCCAGCAGCCAAGATCCGGTAGTAAATGAGCAGTTCTTC. This gives the protein CASSQDPVVNEQFF.

The chain carries TRBV7-9 and TRBJ1-4; 7 nucleotides align to TRBD1. The V gene's germline CDR1 is SEHNR and CDR2 FQNEAQ (reference sequence). V trimming: 1 base; J trimming: 4 bases; junction bases outside the gene matches: 6. CDR3 size: 16 residues. CDR3 loop: CASSLGRDRFNEKLFF. CDR3 sequence (DNA): TGTGCCAGCAGCTTAGGAAGGGACAGATTTAATGAAAAACTGTTTTTT.

This clone has more than one count but fewer than ten. The rearrangement uses TRBV2 and TRBJ2-2, with D possibly being TRBD1 (6 bases). Germline loops: CDR1 SNHLY, CDR2 FYNNEI. Trimming cost V 4 bases and J 7 bases, with 13 bases left between them. The CDR3 covers 14 residues. The CDR3 protein is CASSAVRGIGELFF. In DNA, the CDR3 is TGTGCCAGCAGTGCGGTCAGGGGCATCGGGGAGCTGTTTTTT.

Concerning this clone: The junction departs from germline at one end; a sequencing error may be responsible. This chain links TRBV24-1 with TRBJ1-1; 9 nucleotides line up with TRBD1. Germline V gene data show CDR1 as KGHDR and CDR2 as SFDVKD. CDR3 size: 16 residues. The CDR3 nucleotides read TGTGCCACCAGTGATCCCGGAACTAGGACAGGGGATATTCTGATCTTT. Encoded protein: CATSDPGTRTGDILIF.

The chain carries TRBV18 and TRBJ1-4; the D is unclear. Trimming left V 2 bases short and J 6 bases short, with 7 bases between. CDR1 and CDR2 (germline): KGHSH, LQKENI. The CDR3 covers 13 residues. Here the CDR3 reads CASSPVIHEKLFF. In DNA form, the CDR3 reads TGTGCCAGCTCACCAGTCATCCATGAAAAACTGTTTTTT.

This sequence joins TRBV29-1 and TRBJ1-5; no clear D gene. Germline V lookup: CDR1 SQVTM, CDR2 ANQGSEA. Trimming left V 7 bases short and J 6 bases short, with 16 bases between. There are 13 residues in the CDR3. In DNA form, the CDR3 reads TGCAGCGCGAGCTCCTCCCGGGGTCAGCCCCAGCATTTT. Encoded protein: CSASSSRGQPQHF.

This chain connects TRBV5-1 to TRBJ2-7; D might be TRBD2 (6 bases). The CDR3 sequence is 12 residues long. Per the germline V gene, CDR1 is SGHRS and CDR2 is YFSETQ. V was trimmed by 0 bases and J by 6 bases, leaving 7 bases between them. The CDR3 loop reads CASSLAGGEQYF. CDR3 bases: TGCGCCAGCAGCTTGGCCGGGGGCGAGCAGTACTTC.

The genes are TRBV18 and TRBJ1-6; 11 bases are shared with TRBD1. The germline CDR1 and CDR2 sequences are KGHSH and LQKENI. V shed 1 base and J 7 bases; nucleotides not matched to a gene: 6. The length of the CDR3 is 17 residues. The CDR3 nucleotides read TGTGCCAGCTCACCACAAATGGGGACAGGGGGGAATTCACCCCTCCACTTT. Encoded protein: CASSPQMGTGGNSPLHF.

The rearrangement joins TRBV5-1 to TRBJ2-1; 7 bases are a match to TRBD1. The CDR3 covers 14 residues. Per the germline V gene, CDR1 is SGHRS and CDR2 is YFSETQ. V lost 2 bases, J lost 6 bases, and 5 bases stayed unmatched. Here the CDR3 DNA reads TGCGCCAGCAGCTTCTCGACAGGGCGCAATGAGCAGTTCTTC. Protein sequence: CASSFSTGRNEQFF.

The chain links TRBV25-1 to TRBJ1-3, with D tentatively TRBD1 (6 bases). This CDR3 spans 15 amino acids. Germline assignment: CDR1 MGHDK and CDR2 SYGVNS. V lost 1 base, J lost 4 bases, and 11 bases lay in between. The CDR3 here is CASSESGVAGNTIYF. The CDR3, as DNA: TGTGCCAGCAGTGAATCAGGGGTAGCGGGAAACACCATATATTTT.

The gene calls are TRBV5-4 and TRBJ2-5; 8 bases are a match to TRBD1. This CDR3 has 17 residues. Per the germline V gene, CDR1 is SGHNT and CDR2 is YYREEE (reference sequence). After removal of 0 bases from V and 1 base from J, the junction contained 8 bases not matched to a gene. The CDR3 bases are TGTGCCAGCAGCTTGGCCTGGCGAACAGGGGGCCAAGAGACCCAGTACTTC. It is translated as CASSLAWRTGGQETQYF.

The V gene is TRBV5-1, the J gene TRBJ2-7; 10 bases line up with TRBD1. Germline CDR1 is SGHRS and CDR2 is YFSETQ. The J segment lost 4 bases and the V segment lost 4 bases, leaving 5 bases of the junction unmatched. The CDR3 totals 14 residues. CDR3 nucleotide sequence: TGCGCCAGCAGCACCCCGGGACAGGGGTACGAGCAGTACTTC. Its protein product is CASSTPGQGYEQYF.